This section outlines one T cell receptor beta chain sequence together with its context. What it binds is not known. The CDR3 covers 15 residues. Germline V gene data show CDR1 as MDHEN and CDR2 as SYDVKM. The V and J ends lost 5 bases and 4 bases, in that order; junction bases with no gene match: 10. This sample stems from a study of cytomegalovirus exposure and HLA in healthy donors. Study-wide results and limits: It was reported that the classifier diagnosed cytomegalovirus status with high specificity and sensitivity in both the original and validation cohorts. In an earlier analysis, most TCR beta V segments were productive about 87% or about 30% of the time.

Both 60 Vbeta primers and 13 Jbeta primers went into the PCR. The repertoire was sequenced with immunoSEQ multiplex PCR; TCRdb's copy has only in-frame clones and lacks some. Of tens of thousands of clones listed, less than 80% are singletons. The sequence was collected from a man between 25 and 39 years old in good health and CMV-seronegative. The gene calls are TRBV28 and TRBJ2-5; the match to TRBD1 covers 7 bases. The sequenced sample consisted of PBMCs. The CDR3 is CASSPLRGPRETQYF. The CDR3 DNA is TGTGCCAGCAGTCCTCTGAGGGGGCCTAGAGAGACCCAGTACTTC.